The entry that follows covers one T cell receptor (beta chain) sequence. The sample belongs to a study of blood T cell repertoires in COVID-19. About the research overall: The study drew acute and convalescent COVID-19 samples from the United States, Italy and Spain. Nucleic acid was either cDNA or gDNA, and it came from T cells, B-cell-depleted T cells, or PBMCs.

As handled by the study authors: Quantification of nucleated cells was approximated via reference gene primer amplification. TCRdb's table, derived via immunoSEQ multiplex PCR, lists solely in-frame clones and lacks some. The DNA gave D and trimming, while V, J and clone size come from that table. The sample carries a few hundred thousand clones, more than 80% recorded once. V was shortened by 3 bases and J by 5 bases, with 18 bases between the two germline ends. CDR3 length equals 16 residues. The germline CDR1 and CDR2 sequences are SGHTA and FQGNSA. Specimen: peripheral blood. The chain couples TRBV7-2 to TRBJ2-3; tentatively, D is TRBD2 (6 bases). The source of this sequence is a man aged 40-49 years with acute or convalescent COVID-19. CDR3: CASSLDSGWGVDTQYF. CDR3 DNA: TGTGCCAGCAGCTTGGATTCAGGGTGGGGGGTAGATACGCAGTATTTT.